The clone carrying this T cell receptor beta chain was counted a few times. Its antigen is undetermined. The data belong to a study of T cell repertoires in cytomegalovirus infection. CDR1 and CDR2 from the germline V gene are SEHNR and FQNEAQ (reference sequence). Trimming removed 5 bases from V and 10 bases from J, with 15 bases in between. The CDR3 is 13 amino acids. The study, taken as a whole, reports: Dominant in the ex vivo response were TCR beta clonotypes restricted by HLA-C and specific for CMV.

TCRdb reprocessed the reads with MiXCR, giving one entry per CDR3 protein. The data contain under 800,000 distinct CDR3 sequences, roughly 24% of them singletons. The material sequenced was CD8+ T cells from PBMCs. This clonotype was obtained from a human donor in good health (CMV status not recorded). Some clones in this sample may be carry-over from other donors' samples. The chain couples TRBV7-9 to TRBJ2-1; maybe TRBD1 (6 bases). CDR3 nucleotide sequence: TGTGCCAGCAGCGACGGGACACTTGGCGAGCAGTTCTTC. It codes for CASSDGTLGEQFF.